The 18 T cell receptor beta chains presented below share a single source sample, sequenced in a study of Graves' ophthalmopathy and Graves' hyperthyroidism. Amplified TCR beta CDR3 regions were obtained using RNA transcripts as template. A first-round RT-PCR used HTBI primers, followed by a second-round multiplex PCR. MiXCR was run by TCRdb on the multiplex PCR reads, yielding one entry per CDR3 protein. The sample lists approximately 15,000 distinct CDR3 sequences; about 46% were seen once. Material for sequencing was peripheral blood. These receptor sequences come from a woman aged 40 to 55 with stable Graves' hyperthyroidism.

This clonotype was picked up many times. The V and J genes are TRBV11-1 and TRBJ2-3; D remains ambiguous. The germline CDR1 and CDR2 sequences are SGHAT and FQDESV (reference sequence). There are 15 residues in the CDR3. V dropped 4 bases and J dropped 0 bases, with 11 bases sitting between them. The CDR3 DNA sequence: TGTGCCAGCAGCTCCGACACCTATAGCACAGATACGCAGTATTTT. It is translated as CASSSDTYSTDTQYF.

The table lists this clonotype with a few counts. This chain uses TRBV19 with TRBJ2-5; D remains unclear. There are 14 residues in the CDR3. Per germline, CDR1 LNHDA and CDR2 SQIVND (reference sequence). V was shortened by 9 bases and J by 4 bases, with 18 bases between the two germline ends. This chain's CDR3 is CASSRRADGETQYF. The CDR3, as DNA: TGTGCCAGCAGCCGTCGGGCCGACGGAGAGACCCAGTACTTC.

This sequence joins TRBV9 and TRBJ2-1; 8 bases are a match to TRBD2. CDR1 is SGDLS and CDR2 is YYNGEE in the germline V gene. This CDR3 has 16 residues. V was clipped by 4 bases and J by 6 bases; unmatched bases: 12. As DNA, the CDR3 is TGTGCCAGCAGCTCACGGACTAGCTCAACACGCAATGAGCAGTTCTTC. It specifies CASSSRTSSTRNEQFF.

About this clonotype itself: One end of the junction varies from germline; a read error may be responsible. The chain joins TRBV10-3 to TRBJ2-6; 7 nucleotides align to TRBD1. This CDR3 comprises 13 residues. The germline CDR1 and CDR2 sequences are ENHRY and SYGVKD. The CDR3 DNA is TGTGCCATCAGTGAGACAGGGGAGAACACTGAAGCTTTC. It codes for CAISETGENTEAF.

At least ten counts were recorded for this clonotype. The rearrangement links TRBV5-1 to TRBJ2-5; 7 nucleotides line up with TRBD2. The germline CDR1 and CDR2 sequences are SGHRS and YFSETQ. The CDR3 is made up of 15 amino acids. Trimming removed 3 bases from V and 1 base from J; junction bases left unmatched: 6. In DNA, the CDR3 is TGCGCCAGCAGCTACTCTAGCGGAACCCAAGAGACCCAGTACTTC. It translates to CASSYSSGTQETQYF.

Many counts were recorded for this clonotype. The chain uses TRBV5-6 and TRBJ1-1; D is possibly TRBD1 (5 bases). Germline CDR1 reads SGHDT; CDR2 reads YYEEEE. There are 13 residues in the CDR3. Trimming removed 0 bases at V and 10 bases at J, with 13 bases between. CDR3 sequence (DNA): TGTGCCAGCAGCTTGGCAGGGAGTGGATCAGCTTTCTTT. Residues: CASSLAGSGSAFF.

On this clonotype itself: This may stem from a read error, because a much larger clone lies one nucleotide away. The V and J genes are TRBV7-9 and TRBJ1-6, with D tentatively TRBD1 (5 bases). Germline values: CDR1 SEHNR, CDR2 FQNEAQ (reference sequence). The CDR3 spans 14 residues. The V and J ends lost 5 bases and 9 bases respectively, with 14 bases between them. CDR3 coding DNA: TGTGCCAGCAGCCTAACAGGAGGTGTTTCACCCCTCCACTTT. Amino acid sequence: CASSLTGGVSPLHF.

This clonotype appeared once. The chain combines TRBV4-2 with TRBJ1-4; D is unclear. Trimming removed 3 bases at V and 7 bases at J, with 15 bases between. This CDR3 spans 15 amino acids. CDR1 and CDR2 (germline): LGHNA, YNFKEQ. The CDR3 loop reads CASSQRAFFREKLFF. For the CDR3, the DNA is TGTGCCAGCAGCCAGAGGGCCTTTTTTCGTGAAAAACTGTTTTTT.

This clonotype was seen ten or more times. The chain employs TRBV4-3 and TRBJ2-1; D call uncertain. Trimming left V 1 base short and J 10 bases short, with 11 bases between. The CDR3 has 13 amino acids. The germline gives CDR1 LGHNA, CDR2 YSLEER. CDR3 in amino acids: CASSQGGNEEQFF. The CDR3 region has the DNA TGCGCCAGCAGCCAAGGTGGGAACGAGGAGCAGTTCTTC.

In its sample, this clonotype ranks as medium-sized. CDR3 protein: CASSPYRPTGPYEQYF. The CDR3 DNA is TGTGCCAGCAGTCCGTACAGGCCAACCGGTCCCTACGAGCAGTACTTC. V and J are TRBV6-5 and TRBJ2-7; D possibly corresponds to TRBD1 (5 bases). The V gene's germline CDR1 is MNHEY and CDR2 SVGAGI. The CDR3 contains 16 residues. Trimming took off 5 bases at V and 2 bases at J, with 19 bases between the two ends.

For this clonotype: The junction differs from germline at one of its ends, possibly a read error. V is TRBV7-7 and J is TRBJ2-7; D could derive from TRBD1 or TRBD2 (7 bases each). In germline, CDR1 is SSHAT, CDR2 FNYEAQ (reference sequence). The CDR3 totals 15 residues. The CDR3 nucleotides read TGTGCTAGCAGCCCCCAGACAGGGAGGGACTACGAGCAGTACTTC. It specifies CASSPQTGRDYEQYF.

This clonotype came up many times. The V call is TRBV7-3, the J call TRBJ2-6; D not certain. V lost 6 bases and J 0 bases, leaving 12 bases between the germline ends. CDR1 and CDR2 (germline): SGHTA, FQGTGA. CDR3 length: 16 residues. DNA for the CDR3: TGTGCCAGCAGTACGGCGAAATACTCTGGGGCCAACGTCCTGACTTTC. Translated: CASSTAKYSGANVLTF.

The rearrangement joins TRBV7-2 to TRBJ2-1; 9 bases match TRBD1. This CDR3 contains 16 residues. Germline assignment: CDR1 SGHTA and CDR2 FQGNSA. J was trimmed by 5 bases and V by 3 bases; bases with no gene match: 8. Here the CDR3 reads CASSFYRGRLNNEQFF. CDR3 in DNA: TGTGCCAGCAGCTTTTACAGGGGGCGCCTAAACAATGAGCAGTTCTTC.

The DNA for the CDR3 is TGCAGTGCTAGAGAAACAGTCAATCAGCCCCAGCATTTT. This codes for CSARETVNQPQHF. The chain joins TRBV20-1 to TRBJ1-5; D gene ambiguous. Trimming shortened V by 0 bases and J by 3 bases, and 6 bases separated the two germline ends. The germline V gene has CDR1 DFQATT and CDR2 SNEGSKA (reference sequence). The CDR3 runs 13 residues.

Of note for this clonotype: One end of the junction is discordant with germline, which a read error may explain. The rearrangement uses TRBV4-3 and TRBJ1-1; D perhaps matches TRBD1 (6 bases). The CDR3 totals 15 residues. Germline V gives CDR1 LGHNA, CDR2 YSLEER. This CDR3 reads CASSREGGAYTEAFF. The CDR3 DNA is TGCGCTAGCAGCCGAGAAGGGGGGGCTTACACTGAAGCTTTCTTT.

V gene TRBV6-1 combines with J gene TRBJ2-3; no reliable D call. V was cut by 6 bases and J by 0 bases, with 10 bases left in between. CDR3 length: 14 amino acids. Germline V gene data show CDR1 as MNHNS and CDR2 as SASEGT. CDR3 coding DNA: TGTGCCAGCAGCTTGGAAGCTAGCACAGATACGCAGTATTTT. Translation gives CASSLEASTDTQYF.

V usage is TRBV3-1 and J usage is TRBJ2-1; maybe TRBD2 (6 bases). With 2 bases removed from V and 10 bases from J, the gap between germline ends came to 6 bases. The CDR3 is made up of 11 amino acids. Germline V gene lookup returns CDR1 LGHDT and CDR2 YNNKEL (reference sequence). The CDR3 coding sequence is TGTGCCAGCAGCCAACTAGCGGAGCAGTTCTTC. It encodes CASSQLAEQFF.

The chain joins TRBV20-1 to TRBJ2-1; a possible D gene is TRBD2 (6 bases). V was trimmed by 1 base and J by 5 bases, leaving 12 bases between them. This CDR3 contains 14 residues. The germline gives CDR1 DFQATT, CDR2 SNEGSKA (reference sequence). CDR3 sequence (DNA): TGCAGTGCTAGAGTTCAAGCGGGTAACAATGAGCAGTTCTTC. Translating gives CSARVQAGNNEQFF.